This T cell receptor (beta chain) was recorded in a study of graft-versus-host responses after intestinal transplantation. Study context: As for transplant type, recipients had multivisceral, liver-intestinal, or isolated intestinal grafts.

J lost 2 bases, V lost 4 bases, and 2 bases had no gene match. Germline V lookup: CDR1 SNHLY, CDR2 FYNNEI. The CDR3 length is 15 residues. Method: immunoSEQ multiplex PCR; TCRdb's copy keeps in-frame clones and lacks some. The sample shows more than 55,000 clones, roughly 90% of them seen only once. This rearrangement joins TRBV2 to TRBJ2-3; 11 nucleotides align to TRBD2. This TCR was recovered from a human patient who received an intestinal transplant, so some T cells may come from the graft donor. This specimen consisted of PBMCs, obtained 26 days after transplant. The CDR3 reads CASSVTSGNTDTQYF. DNA of the CDR3: TGTGCCAGCAGTGTGACTAGCGGGAACACAGATACGCAGTATTTT.